Listed below are T cell receptor beta chains from one sample, sequenced in a study of Graves' ophthalmopathy and Graves' hyperthyroidism. TCRdb recomputed calls from the multiplex PCR reads with MiXCR, one row per CDR3 protein. The data show approximately 160,000 distinct CDR3 sequences, around two fifths seen once. Sample: peripheral blood. These TCRs come from a man under 40 with Graves' ophthalmopathy. Both conserved end residues are part of each CDR3. Each record gives: clone size, D gene, J gene, V gene, CDR3 DNA, CDR3 protein. The D gene is left open where the match is weak. The listing skips clone size in some rows; elsewhere it reads once, few, many or a size class.

size: many
D: TRBD1
J: TRBJ1-5
V: TRBV27
DNA: TGTGCCAGCAGCGGCCTCGGGACAGGGCGCAATCAGCCCCAGCATTTT
CDR3: CASSGLGTGRNQPQHF

size: NA
D: NA
J: TRBJ1-5
V: TRBV5-5
DNA: TGTGCCAGCAGCTTGTATGAGACAGGTCATCAGCCCCAGCATTTT
CDR3: CASSLYETGHQPQHF

size: many
D: NA
J: TRBJ2-5
V: TRBV20-1
DNA: TGCAGTGCTAGAGGCCATGAGGAGACCCAGTACTTC
CDR3: CSARGHEETQYF

size: NA
D: NA
J: TRBJ1-2
V: TRBV27
DNA: TGTGCCAGCAGTTTAAGGTCAGACCTCTATGGCTACACCTTC
CDR3: CASSLRSDLYGYTF

size: many
D: TRBD2
J: TRBJ2-7
V: TRBV10-1
DNA: TGCGCCAGCAGTGTAACCGGGACTAGGGCTGGCGAGCAGTACTTC
CDR3: CASSVTGTRAGEQYF

size: NA
D: TRBD2
J: TRBJ2-5
V: TRBV28
DNA: TGTGCCAGCAGTTTATCGGGCGGGACTACCGGGGAGACCCAGTACTTC
CDR3: CASSLSGGTTGETQYF

size: few
D: NA
J: TRBJ1-6
V: TRBV7-2
DNA: TGTGCCAGCAGCCCGAGGCAGGGGTTGAATTCACCCCTCCACTTT
CDR3: CASSPRQGLNSPLHF

size: NA
D: NA
J: TRBJ1-6
V: TRBV11-2
DNA: TGTGCCAGCAGCCCGATGAATTCACCCCTCCACTTT
CDR3: CASSPMNSPLHF

size: NA
D: NA
J: TRBJ2-7
V: TRBV30
DNA: TGTGCCTGGAGTGTGATGATCAACGAGCAGTACTTC
CDR3: CAWSVMINEQYF

size: many
D: NA
J: TRBJ2-5
V: TRBV11-3
DNA: TGTGCCAGCAGCTTGGAGGGACTGAAACAAGAGACCCAGTACTTC
CDR3: CASSLEGLKQETQYF

size: NA
D: NA
J: TRBJ2-2
V: TRBV12-3/TRBV12-4
DNA: TGTGCCAGCAGAAGCCCTAACACCGGGGAGCTGTTTTTT
CDR3: CASRSPNTGELFF

size: many
D: NA
J: TRBJ2-2
V: TRBV4-1
DNA: TGCGCCAGCAGCCAAGTTCTTTCTAGTCATTACACCGGGGAGCTGTTTTTT
CDR3: CASSQVLSSHYTGELFF

size: NA
D: NA
J: TRBJ2-2
V: TRBV19
DNA: TGTGCCAGTAGTATTGGGGCGAACACCGGGGAGCTGTTTTTT
CDR3: CASSIGANTGELFF

size: many
D: TRBD1
J: TRBJ1-5
V: TRBV10-3
DNA: TGTGCCATCAGTGAGGGTAGGGGGCGGCAGCCCCAGCATTTT
CDR3: CAISEGRGRQPQHF

size: many
D: TRBD1
J: TRBJ2-7
V: TRBV11-2
DNA: TGTGCCAGCAGCTTTCCACAGGGGGCCTCCACCTACGAGCAGTACTTC
CDR3: CASSFPQGASTYEQYF

size: NA
D: TRBD2
J: TRBJ2-7
V: TRBV6-5
DNA: TGTGCCAGCAGTTACCCCGGGAGGGGATACTACGAGCAGTACTTC
CDR3: CASSYPGRGYYEQYF

size: many
D: NA
J: TRBJ1-3
V: TRBV6-5
DNA: TGTGCCAGCAGTTACCCACGAGGGGGGACTGACACCATATATTTT
CDR3: CASSYPRGGTDTIYF

size: NA
D: TRBD1
J: TRBJ2-7
V: TRBV7-6
DNA: TGTGCCAGCAGCAATTCCGGGACAGGGAGCCACGAGCAGTACTTC
CDR3: CASSNSGTGSHEQYF

size: once
D: NA
J: TRBJ1-1
V: TRBV30
DNA: TGTGCCTGGACTGGGGTGAACACTGAAGCTTTCTTT
CDR3: CAWTGVNTEAFF

size: many
D: NA
J: TRBJ1-3
V: TRBV27
DNA: TGTGCCACCCGACGGAACTCTGGAAACACCATATATTTT
CDR3: CATRRNSGNTIYF

size: NA
D: TRBD1
J: TRBJ1-1
V: TRBV2
DNA: TGTGCCAGCAGTGTTCCTACAGGGGGTTCGACTGAAGCTTTCTTT
CDR3: CASSVPTGGSTEAFF

size: NA
D: NA
J: TRBJ2-7
V: TRBV7-3
DNA: TGTGCCAGCAGCACAAATCGGGGCGGGGAGCAGTACTTC
CDR3: CASSTNRGGEQYF

size: many
D: NA
J: TRBJ2-5
V: TRBV7-3
DNA: TGTGCCAGCAGCCCGCTCGACCTGGAGACCCAGTACTTC
CDR3: CASSPLDLETQYF

size: many
D: NA
J: TRBJ2-5
V: TRBV15
DNA: TGTGCCACCAGCAGAGATCTAGCCTTCACCCAAGAGACCCAGTACTTC
CDR3: CATSRDLAFTQETQYF

size: few
D: TRBD1
J: TRBJ1-5
V: TRBV27
DNA: TGTGCCAGCAGTCCAGTACAGGGGATACGCCAGCCCCAGCATTTT
CDR3: CASSPVQGIRQPQHF

size: NA
D: NA
J: TRBJ1-1
V: TRBV6-5
DNA: TGTGCCAGCAGATACAGGGCCGAGGGGAACACTGAAGCTTTCTTT
CDR3: CASRYRAEGNTEAFF

size: many
D: NA
J: TRBJ2-5
V: TRBV24-1
DNA: TGTGCCACCAGTGAAACCTTGACTGAACAAGAGACCCAGTACTTC
CDR3: CATSETLTEQETQYF

size: NA
D: NA
J: TRBJ1-1
V: TRBV10-3
DNA: TGTGCCTCAGACACGAGGGGAGACCCAATTTTTATGAACACTGAAGCTTTCTTT
CDR3: CASDTRGDPIFMNTEAFF

size: many
D: NA
J: TRBJ1-2
V: TRBV28
DNA: TGTGCCAGCAGAGACGAATATGGCTACACCTTC
CDR3: CASRDEYGYTF

size: many
D: NA
J: TRBJ1-2
V: TRBV30
DNA: TGTGCCTGGAGGCGGCCAGTGCGGGGCTACACCTTC
CDR3: CAWRRPVRGYTF

size: NA
D: TRBD1
J: TRBJ1-2
V: TRBV7-8
DNA: TGTGCCAGCTCCACTCACAGGGGGATGAACTATGGCTACACCTTC
CDR3: CASSTHRGMNYGYTF

size: NA
D: NA
J: TRBJ2-7
V: TRBV6-2/TRBV6-3
DNA: TGTGCCAGCAGTTGGGACACACGAAGGAACTACGAGCAGTACTTC
CDR3: CASSWDTRRNYEQYF